This entry lists 9 T cell receptor beta chains sequenced from one sample in a study of cytomegalovirus exposure and HLA in healthy donors. Use of 60 Vbeta and 13 Jbeta primers characterized the PCR. Produced via immunoSEQ multiplex PCR; TCRdb's table is partial and in-frame only. This repertoire shows about 140,000 clones, roughly 66% found once; its top ten account for 6% to 8%. Input material: PBMCs. The receptors stem from a woman aged 55-69 years in good health and CMV-seronegative.

This clone has more than one count but fewer than ten. The chain has TRBV5-1 and TRBJ2-7; the match to TRBD1 covers 7 bases. Germline-derived CDR1 and CDR2 are SGHRS and YFSETQ. With V trimmed by 4 bases and J by 3 bases, 7 bases remained unmatched. The CDR3 sequence is 14 residues long. CDR3 in amino acids: CASSRTGPDYEQYF. DNA of the CDR3: TGCGCCAGCAGCCGGACAGGCCCTGACTACGAGCAGTACTTC.

The V call is TRBV12-5, the J call TRBJ2-5, with TRBD1 matching over 7 bases. The J call may be wrong; the DNA end is better matched by TRBJ2-7. The germline CDR1 and CDR2 sequences are LGHNT and FRNRAP. The CDR3 consists of 17 residues. The DNA of the CDR3 is TGTGCTAGTGGGGACGGGACAGTCCCATTTTTCTCCTACGAGCAGTACTTC. Amino acid sequence: CASGDGTVPFFSYEQYF.

The chain couples TRBV19 to TRBJ1-1, with 8 bases that match TRBD1. The CDR3 runs 13 residues. Germline trimming cut 9 bases from V and 1 base from J; bases unmatched to any gene: 4. Germline V gene data show CDR1 as LNHDA and CDR2 as SQIVND (reference sequence). CDR3 DNA sequence: TGTGCCAGCGGACAGGGAAGGAACACTGAAGCTTTCTTT. Protein product: CASGQGRNTEAFF.

The chain's CDR3 is CASSLSRVYGYTF. As DNA, the CDR3 is TGTGCCAGCAGCTTATCCAGGGTGTATGGCTACACCTTC. The V gene is TRBV7-2, the J gene TRBJ1-2; weak D call: TRBD1 (5 bases). The CDR3 has 13 residues. V lost 2 bases and J 5 bases, leaving 9 bases between the germline ends. Per the germline V gene, CDR1 is SGHTA and CDR2 is FQGNSA.

The chain has TRBV11-2 and TRBJ2-5; 10 bases are a match to TRBD2. The CDR3 consists of 14 residues. Germline V lookup: CDR1 SGHAT, CDR2 FQNNGV. V dropped 6 bases and J dropped 5; count of bases not matched to a gene: 6. The CDR3 spells CASRPSGGGETQYF. For the CDR3, the DNA is TGTGCCAGCAGACCTAGCGGGGGTGGTGAGACCCAGTACTTC.

J is TRBJ1-2 and V is TRBV11-2; D remains unclear. This CDR3 has 14 residues. The V and J ends lost 5 bases and 3 bases respectively, with 13 bases between them. Germline CDR1 SGHAT, CDR2 FQNNGV. CDR3 loop: CASSPTVSHYGYTF. CDR3 bases: TGTGCCAGCAGCCCAACAGTCAGCCACTATGGCTACACCTTC.

This clone was detected only a few times. This rearrangement joins TRBV7-9 to TRBJ1-3; maybe TRBD1 (6 bases). From germline, CDR1 is SEHNR and CDR2 FQNEAQ (reference sequence). V was cut by 1 base and J by 0 bases, with 10 bases left in between. The length of the CDR3 is 16 residues. CDR3 sequence: CASSLVGGHSGNTIYF. For the CDR3, the DNA is TGTGCCAGCAGCTTAGTAGGGGGTCACTCTGGAAACACCATATATTTT.

This clone was detected only once. The chain is built from TRBV29-1 and TRBJ2-1; TRBD2 matches at 9 bases. V was pared by 7 bases and J by 5 bases, with 6 bases of the junction left unmatched. Germline assignment: CDR1 SQVTM and CDR2 ANQGSEA. The CDR3 loop spans 13 amino acids. The CDR3: CSALTSGNNEQFF. In nucleotides, the CDR3 is TGCAGCGCCCTGACTAGCGGCAACAATGAGCAGTTCTTC.

V usage is TRBV5-6 and J usage is TRBJ1-2; D not resolved. The CDR3 consists of 12 residues. CDR1 SGHDT and CDR2 YYEEEE come from the germline V gene. V lost 4 bases, J lost 7 bases, and 11 bases lay in between. The CDR3 protein is CASSPRFGGYTF. DNA for the CDR3: TGTGCCAGCAGCCCTCGGTTCGGTGGCTACACCTTC.